The 22 T cell receptor beta chains below all came from one sample that was sequenced in a study of blood T cells in healthy people across ages. A sample-barcoded 5' primer and a J-beta primer mix were used in a second PCR of roughly 7 to 11 cycles. TCRdb passed the 5' RACE reads through MiXCR, listing each CDR3 protein once. Of about 1.6 million distinct CDR3 sequences in the sample, about 35% were seen once. Sequenced: blood. The source of these receptors is a woman in her 30s in good health.

V is TRBV6-2 or TRBV6-3 and J is TRBJ2-1; tentatively, D is TRBD1 (7 bases). The CDR3 runs 15 residues. Germline CDR1 reads MNHEY; CDR2 reads SVGEGT. V was shortened by 6 bases and J by 2 bases, with 14 bases between the two germline ends. CDR3 in DNA: TGTGCCAGCAGACCGGACAGGACTACCTACAATGAGCAGTTCTTC. The encoded protein is CASRPDRTTYNEQFF.

Only a few counts were recorded for this clonotype. CDR3 coding DNA: TGCAGCGTTGTTACAGGGTACAATCAGCCCCAGCATTTT. It specifies CSVVTGYNQPQHF. This rearrangement joins TRBV29-1 to TRBJ1-5; possible D gene TRBD1, 6 bases. The V gene's germline CDR1 is SQVTM and CDR2 ANQGSEA. Deletions cut 4 bases from V and 3 bases from J, with 10 bases between. This CDR3 has 13 amino acids.

The chain employs TRBV7-3 and TRBJ2-3, with TRBD2 as a possible D gene (5 bases). Germline V CDR1 and CDR2: SGHTA, FQGTGA. CDR3 length: 12 amino acids. Trimming left V 5 bases short and J 7 bases short, with 10 bases between. The CDR3 sequence: CASSPDYNTQYF. The CDR3 nucleotides are TGTGCCAGCAGCCCCGACTACAATACGCAGTATTTT.

The V call is TRBV28, the J call TRBJ2-3; D remains unclear. CDR1 is MDHEN, CDR2 SYDVKM, per germline. V was cut by 6 bases and J by 5 bases, with 15 bases left in between. The CDR3 contains 14 residues. The DNA for the CDR3 is TGTGCCAGCAGCCAAGGGTTTTTGGGAGATACGCAGTATTTT. Residues: CASSQGFLGDTQYF.

This clonotype was counted only a few times. The chain employs TRBV5-1 and TRBJ2-7; 7 bases match TRBD1. Germline V gene lookup returns CDR1 SGHRS and CDR2 YFSETQ. V dropped 5 bases and J dropped 2; count of bases not matched to a gene: 4. The CDR3 runs 13 residues. The CDR3 is CASRTGLAYEQYF. CDR3 in DNA: TGCGCCAGCAGGACAGGGCTAGCCTACGAGCAGTACTTC. Filled out from reference TRBV5-1 and TRBJ2-7, the complete variable domain reads KAGVTQTPRYLIKTRGQQVTLSCSPISGHRSVSWYQQTPGQGLQFLFEYFSETQRNKGNFPGRFSGRQFSNSRSEMNVSTLELGDSALYLCASRTGLAYEQYFGPGTRLTVT.

In its sample, this clonotype was seen a few times. The chain joins TRBV5-1 to TRBJ2-1; 14 bases agree with TRBD2. CDR1 is SGHRS and CDR2 is YFSETQ in the germline V gene. Trimming at V came to 4 bases and at J to 15 bases, leaving 12 bases not matched to a gene. The CDR3 covers 15 residues. CDR3 DNA: TGCGCCAGCAGCCCCGCCGGGACTAGCGGGGGAGTGGCGTTCTTC. Protein product: CASSPAGTSGGVAFF.

The chain links TRBV4-2 to TRBJ1-2; maybe TRBD1 (5 bases). Germline CDR1 is LGHNA and CDR2 is YNFKEQ. Trimming removed 1 base from V and 1 base from J, with 16 bases in between. The CDR3 has 17 residues. For the CDR3, the DNA is TGTGCCAGCAGCCAAGCATATTCCGGGGCGCATAACTATGGCTACACCTTC. Translated: CASSQAYSGAHNYGYTF.

The V gene is TRBV28, the J gene TRBJ2-1; D not resolved. From germline, CDR1 is MDHEN and CDR2 SYDVKM. This CDR3 has 12 residues. V was cut by 2 bases and J by 10 bases, with 9 bases left in between. Written as DNA, the CDR3 is TGTGCCAGCAGTTTAGGGCAGGCCGAGCAGTTCTTC. This encodes CASSLGQAEQFF.

This rearrangement joins TRBV7-3 to TRBJ1-1, with D maybe TRBD1 (5 bases). This CDR3 contains 13 residues. Trimming took off 1 base at V and 11 bases at J, with 14 bases between the two ends. Germline-derived CDR1 and CDR2 are SGHTA and FQGTGA. Here the CDR3 DNA reads TGTGCCAGCAGCTTAAAGGGGTCGGCAGTTGCTTTCTTT. This sequence encodes CASSLKGSAVAFF.

This clonotype has a handful of counts. CDR3 loop: CASSGEEVNEQFF. The CDR3 region has the DNA TGCGCCAGCAGCGGGGAGGAGGTCAATGAGCAGTTCTTC. The chain is built from TRBV5-1 and TRBJ2-1; tentative D call: TRBD2 (6 bases). CDR1 is SGHRS, CDR2 YFSETQ, per germline. Trimming took 4 bases from V and 6 from J, leaving 11 bases between them. The CDR3 is 13 residues long.

This sequence joins TRBV24-1 and TRBJ2-1; maybe TRBD2 (6 bases). Trimming took 3 bases from V and 8 from J, leaving 16 bases between them. Germline CDR1 is KGHDR and CDR2 is SFDVKD. CDR3 length equals 15 residues. This CDR3 is CATSDTGTGDDEQFF. The CDR3 DNA is TGTGCCACCAGTGATACCGGGACGGGGGACGATGAGCAGTTCTTC.

The chain couples TRBV5-1 to TRBJ2-1; 11 positions agree with TRBD2. V gave up 2 bases and J gave up 5 bases; unmatched junction bases: 9. Germline V gene sequence: CDR1 SGHRS, CDR2 YFSETQ. The CDR3 totals 17 residues. For the CDR3, the DNA is TGCGCCAGCAGCTTCTCCGGGACTAGCGGTCGAAACAATGAGCAGTTCTTC. Its translation is CASSFSGTSGRNNEQFF.

About this clonotype itself: Since a much larger clone is just one base distant, this may be a read error. The V gene is TRBV10-3, the J gene TRBJ1-3; D is undetermined. Trimming left V 8 bases short and J 3 bases short, with 5 bases between. CDR1 is ENHRY and CDR2 is SYGVKD in the germline V gene. The CDR3 sequence is 11 residues long. The DNA for the CDR3 is TGTGCCATCGACGTTGGAAACACCATATATTTT. This sequence encodes CAIDVGNTIYF.

V is TRBV20-1 and J is TRBJ1-2, with D maybe TRBD1 (5 bases). Germline loops: CDR1 DFQATT, CDR2 SNEGSKA (reference sequence). This CDR3 contains 14 residues. Between the trimmed V and J ends, which lost 7 bases and 7 bases, there was a span of 22 bases. CDR3 sequence reads: CSGDAGTGKSGYTF. CDR3 nucleotide sequence: TGCAGTGGGGACGCTGGTACAGGAAAGTCTGGCTACACCTTC.

Notes on this clonotype: At one boundary the junction diverges from the germline segment, which might be a read error. The chain joins TRBV13 to TRBJ2-3, with TRBD2 identical over 11 bases. Germline assignment: CDR1 PRHDT and CDR2 FYEKMQ (reference sequence). The CDR3 runs 19 residues. CDR3 sequence reads: CVSSHLESSGGSRTDTQYF. DNA of the CDR3: TGTGTCAGCAGCCATCTTGAGTCTAGCGGGGGGAGTCGGACAGATACGCAGTATTTT.

This clonotype was seen a few times. The rearrangement joins TRBV12-3 or TRBV12-4 to TRBJ2-3; TRBD2 matches at 9 bases. The CDR3 covers 14 residues. Trimming at V came to 7 bases and at J to 5 bases, leaving 7 bases not matched to a gene. In DNA, the CDR3 is TGTGCCAGCATACGCGGGGGGGCCGAAGATACGCAGTATTTT. Protein: CASIRGGAEDTQYF.

This clonotype was observed a handful of times. This chain links TRBV15 with TRBJ2-5; 9 nucleotides agree with TRBD1. V was pared by 0 bases and J by 2 bases, with 1 base of the junction left unmatched. This CDR3 comprises 15 residues. CDR1 LNHNV and CDR2 YYDKDF come from the germline V gene (reference sequence). CDR3 nucleotides: TGTGCCACCAGCAGAGACGGGACAGGGCAAGAGACCCAGTACTTC. This codes for CATSRDGTGQETQYF. Complete variable domain (other parts from reference TRBV15 and TRBJ2-5): DAMVIQNPRYQVTQFGKPVTLSCSQTLNHNVMYWYQQKSSQAPKLLFHYYDKDFNNEADTPDNFQSRRPNTSFCFLDIRSPGLGDTAMYLCATSRDGTGQETQYFGPGTRLLVL.

This clonotype was detected many times. The chain recombines TRBV12-3 or TRBV12-4 with TRBJ1-5; D gene ambiguous. This CDR3 is 13 amino acids long. The V end lost 3 bases, the J end lost 7 bases, and 10 bases lay between the germline ends. The DNA for the CDR3 is TGTGCCAGCAGTTTGGACTCCGGGCAGCCCCAGCATTTT. Translated: CASSLDSGQPQHF.

V is TRBV20-1 and J is TRBJ2-5; TRBD1 agrees at 8 bases. Germline assignment: CDR1 DFQATT and CDR2 SNEGSKA (reference sequence). V lost 8 bases to trimming and J lost 11 bases; unmatched junction nucleotides: 19. The CDR3 length is 14 residues. CDR3 in DNA: TGCAGTCTGATCAGACAGGGGAGGAACAATGAGCAGTACTTC. Translating it yields CSLIRQGRNNEQYF.

This clonotype occurred a few times. This chain joins TRBV4-1 and TRBJ2-7; 9 bases are a match to TRBD2. With V trimmed by 0 bases and J by 3 bases, 9 bases remained unmatched. The CDR3 has 17 residues. CDR1 MGHRA and CDR2 YSYEKL come from the germline V gene. CDR3 protein: CASSQDPMTSGFYEQYF. The CDR3 region has the DNA TGCGCCAGCAGCCAAGATCCCATGACTAGCGGATTCTACGAGCAGTACTTC.

The gene calls are TRBV10-3 and TRBJ2-5; D call uncertain. The J call may be mistaken, given a closer DNA end match to TRBJ2-7. This CDR3 contains 11 residues. CDR1 is ENHRY, CDR2 SYGVKD, per germline. The CDR3 protein is CAAREWDEQYF. CDR3 DNA sequence: TGTGCCGCTCGTGAGTGGGACGAGCAGTACTTC.

This clonotype turned up a few times. V usage is TRBV11-2 and J usage is TRBJ2-3, with 10 bases that match TRBD2. The ends lost 3 bases at V and 5 bases at J; junction bases unmatched: 2. This CDR3 is built from 14 residues. Germline loops: CDR1 SGHAT, CDR2 FQNNGV. DNA for the CDR3: TGTGCCAGCAGCTTTACTAGCGGGGAAGATACGCAGTATTTT. Translating gives CASSFTSGEDTQYF.